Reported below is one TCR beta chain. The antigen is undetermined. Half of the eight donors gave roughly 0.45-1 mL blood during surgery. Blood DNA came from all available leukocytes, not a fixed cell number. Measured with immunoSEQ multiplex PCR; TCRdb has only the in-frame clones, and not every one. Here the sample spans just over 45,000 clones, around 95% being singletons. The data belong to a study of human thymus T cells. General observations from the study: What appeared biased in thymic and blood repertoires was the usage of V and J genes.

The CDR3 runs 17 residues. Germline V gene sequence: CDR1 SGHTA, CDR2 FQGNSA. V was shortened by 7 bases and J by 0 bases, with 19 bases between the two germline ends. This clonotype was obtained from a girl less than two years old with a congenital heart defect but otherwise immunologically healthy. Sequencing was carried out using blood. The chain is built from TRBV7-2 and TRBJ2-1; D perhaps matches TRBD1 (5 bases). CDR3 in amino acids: CASKRPTAPSSYNEQFF. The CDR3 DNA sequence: TGTGCCAGCAAGAGACCGACAGCCCCAAGCTCCTACAATGAGCAGTTCTTC.